This T cell receptor (beta chain) appears in the sequencing data of a study of neurological immune-mediated disorders. After removal of 4 bases from V and 4 bases from J, the junction contained 0 bases not matched to a gene. Germline V gives CDR1 DFQATT, CDR2 SNEGSKA (reference sequence). The CDR3 runs 12 residues. Via MiXCR, TCRdb re-called the 5' RACE reads, giving one row per CDR3 protein. The sample records 50,000 to 60,000 distinct CDR3 sequences, 4% being singletons. The sorted-subset TCR libraries were prepared using about a million CD4+ or CD8+ T cells as the starting material. This clonotype was picked up many times.

This sequence originates from a middle-aged woman with multiple sclerosis. The V call is TRBV20-1, the J call TRBJ1-4; 7 positions agree with TRBD1. Sequencing was carried out using CD4+ T cells from blood. The CDR3 is CSATGGNEKLFF. The CDR3 DNA sequence: TGCAGTGCTACAGGGGGTAATGAAAAACTGTTTTTT.